These T cell receptor beta chains were read from a single sample in a study of siplizumab effects on memory and regulatory T cells. Data came from immunoSEQ multiplex PCR; TCRdb stores just in-frame clones and leaves some out. The sample contains some 87,000 clones, over 80% of which appear only once. Sequencing input: CD4+ T cells sorted from blood. These receptors originate from a human donor in good health. Each CDR3 is given with its conserved first and last residue. Each record gives: clone size, CDR3 length, J gene, D gene, V gene, CDR3 protein, CDR3 DNA. D genes are given only for firm matches. Only part of the rows carry a size: once, few, many, or a class if the clone is expanded.

size: NA
length: 13
J: TRBJ1-1
D: NA
V: TRBV2
CDR3: CASSVGVGTEAFF
DNA: TGTGCCAGCAGTGTGGGGGTAGGCACTGAAGCTTTCTTT

size: NA
length: 15
J: TRBJ2-2
D: NA
V: TRBV5-5
CDR3: CASSLKGERTGELFF
DNA: TGTGCCAGCAGCTTGAAGGGAGAAAGAACCGGGGAGCTGTTTTTT

size: NA
length: 14
J: TRBJ1-1
D: TRBD1
V: TRBV7-9
CDR3: CASSLVSTGGEAFF
DNA: TGTGCCAGCAGCTTAGTATCCACAGGGGGTGAAGCTTTCTTT

size: NA
length: 13
J: TRBJ2-1
D: TRBD1
V: TRBV6-1
CDR3: CASRDRVYNEQFF
DNA: TGTGCCAGCAGAGACAGGGTCTACAATGAGCAGTTCTTC

size: NA
length: 13
J: TRBJ1-1
D: NA
V: TRBV29-1
CDR3: CSVVVRMNTEAFF
DNA: TGCAGCGTTGTGGTCCGGATGAACACTGAAGCTTTCTTT

size: NA
length: 14
J: TRBJ2-7
D: NA
V: TRBV27
CDR3: CASRKGPGAYEQYF
DNA: TGTGCCAGCAGGAAGGGGCCTGGGGCCTACGAGCAGTACTTC

size: NA
length: 15
J: TRBJ2-1
D: NA
V: TRBV7-2
CDR3: CASSEGGLPYNEQFF
DNA: TGTGCCAGCAGCGAGGGGGGACTACCCTACAATGAGCAGTTCTTC

size: NA
length: 15
J: TRBJ2-7
D: TRBD1
V: TRBV7-2
CDR3: CASSFFSTGGYQQYF
DNA: TGTGCCAGCAGCTTTTTTTCGACAGGGGGCTATCAGCAGTACTTC

size: NA
length: 15
J: TRBJ1-5
D: NA
V: TRBV19
CDR3: CASSPKRQDNQPQHF
DNA: TGTGCCAGTAGTCCCAAACGACAGGACAATCAGCCCCAGCATTTT

size: once
length: 15
J: TRBJ2-1
D: NA
V: TRBV5-8
CDR3: CASSLQMNTYNEQFF
DNA: TGTGCCAGCAGCTTGCAGATGAATACCTACAATGAGCAGTTCTTC

size: NA
length: 15
J: TRBJ1-1
D: NA
V: TRBV27
CDR3: CASSPTPTVNTEAFF
DNA: TGTGCCAGCAGTCCCACCCCGACAGTGAACACTGAAGCTTTCTTT

size: once
length: 13
J: TRBJ2-7
D: NA
V: TRBV7-2
CDR3: CASSPLGSYEQYF
DNA: TGTGCCAGCAGCCCGCTTGGTAGTTACGAGCAGTACTTC

size: NA
length: 15
J: TRBJ1-5
D: NA
V: TRBV19
CDR3: CASTDLGAGSQPQHF
DNA: TGTGCCAGTACCGACCTAGGAGCAGGGTCCCAGCCCCAGCATTTT

size: NA
length: 14
J: TRBJ1-5
D: NA
V: TRBV15
CDR3: CATSRDNSNQPQHF
DNA: TGTGCCACCAGCAGAGATAATAGCAATCAGCCCCAGCATTTT

size: NA
length: 14
J: TRBJ2-2
D: NA
V: TRBV7-2
CDR3: CASLQGLGTGELFF
DNA: TGTGCCAGTTTACAGGGATTGGGCACCGGGGAGCTGTTTTTT

size: NA
length: 15
J: TRBJ2-1
D: NA
V: TRBV7-9
CDR3: CASSLYRAGINEQFF
DNA: TGTGCCAGCAGCTTATATCGGGCAGGCATTAATGAGCAGTTCTTC

size: NA
length: 14
J: TRBJ2-2
D: NA
V: TRBV4-3
CDR3: CASSRQVNTGELFF
DNA: TGCGCCAGCAGCCGACAGGTCAACACCGGGGAGCTGTTTTTT

size: NA
length: 15
J: TRBJ2-1
D: NA
V: TRBV29-1
CDR3: CSVPSVAKGSNEQFF
DNA: TGCAGCGTTCCTTCGGTAGCGAAGGGGAGCAATGAGCAGTTCTTC

size: NA
length: 15
J: TRBJ2-7
D: NA
V: TRBV27
CDR3: CASGRRGAHSYEQYF
DNA: TGTGCCAGCGGGCGGAGGGGTGCCCACTCCTACGAGCAGTACTTC

size: NA
length: 20
J: TRBJ2-7
D: NA
V: TRBV21-1
CDR3: CASSPLVGQGGLGDYYEQYF
DNA: TGTGCCAGCAGCCCTCTCGTCGGACAGGGTGGACTAGGTGATTACTACGAGCAGTACTTC

size: NA
length: 14
J: TRBJ1-1
D: NA
V: TRBV28
CDR3: CASNSGGMNTEAFF
DNA: TGTGCCAGCAACTCGGGGGGCATGAACACTGAAGCTTTCTTT

size: many
length: 14
J: TRBJ2-6
D: NA
V: TRBV5-1
CDR3: CAIGHSSGANVLTF
DNA: TGCGCCATTGGCCACTCCTCTGGGGCCAACGTCCTGACTTTC

size: NA
length: 15
J: TRBJ2-3
D: TRBD2
V: TRBV27
CDR3: CATSFLAALGDTQYF
DNA: TGTGCCACCTCCTTCCTAGCGGCCCTTGGGGATACGCAGTATTTT

size: NA
length: 13
J: TRBJ1-6
D: NA
V: TRBV30
CDR3: CAWNTQGGSPLHF
DNA: TGTGCCTGGAATACTCAGGGCGGCTCACCCCTCCACTTT